The present T cell receptor beta chain was sequenced within a study of regulatory T cells in long-lasting Graves disease. As to time point: persistent/refractory GD, antithyroid drugs over 5 years with positive TRAb. Preparation of the TCR library used RNA extracted from PBMCs. In Xi'an, China, an endocrinology department was the source of patients. Peripheral blood, 7 to 9.5 milliliters of it, was drawn into EDTA tubes. Arm-PCR of CDR3 regions with iRepertoire HTBI primers generated TCR beta libraries. Via MiXCR, TCRdb re-called the multiplex PCR reads, giving one row per CDR3 protein. The sample includes over 650,000 distinct CDR3 sequences, around 32% of them seen just once. Study conclusions and caveats: Whereas around 970 public clonotypes were shared by new patients, persistent patients shared more, at 2,741.

Details on this clonotype: Its target is unknown.

The sample here was peripheral blood mononuclear cells (PBMCs), taken when the disease was refractory, from a patient treated with antithyroid drugs. The TCR was taken from a female donor with Graves disease.

CDR3 coding DNA: TGTGCCAGCAGCTATCAGTTCGGGGTGGGGACCCAGTACTTC. Protein: CASSYQFGVGTQYF. The chain recombines TRBV5-6 with TRBJ2-5, with a weak D call TRBD2 (5 bases). This CDR3 contains 14 residues. Deletions cut 3 bases from V and 7 bases from J, with 16 bases between. Germline assignment: CDR1 SGHDT and CDR2 YYEEEE.